This T cell receptor beta chain was captured in a study of CD8+ T cells in alopecia areata. The sample's treatment: oral pan-JAK inhibitor, 5-10 mg twice daily. This CDR3 has 13 residues. V was clipped by 4 bases and J by 6 bases; unmatched bases: 2. Germline assignment: CDR1 SQVTM and CDR2 ANQGSEA. Following RNA extraction, reverse transcription yielded cDNA that acted as the sequencing template. Sequencing was performed with immunoSEQ multiplex PCR; in TCRdb, only in-frame clones are kept and a portion is missing. Of over 100,000 clones detected, about 50% appear once; the ten largest clones hold roughly 0.5%. This clone was counted a few times.

This sequence joins TRBV29-1 and TRBJ2-1, with 11 positions matching TRBD2. Sequenced material: CD4+ T cells sorted from blood, taken at week 4, from a patient treated with tofacitinib. The sequence derives from a human donor with alopecia areata. CDR3 amino acids: CSVVAGGLNEQFF. In DNA, the CDR3 is TGCAGCGTTGTAGCGGGGGGGCTCAATGAGCAGTTCTTC.